What follows are 27 T cell receptor beta chains derived from one specimen sequenced in a study of blood T cell repertoires in COVID-19. Sequencing used immunoSEQ multiplex PCR; TCRdb keeps in-frame clones, though not all of them. The repertoire consists of 240,000 or so clones, with around 90% occurring once and the leading ten covering 7.1%. Sequencing was done on a sample of peripheral blood. Receptors originate from a woman aged 70 to 79 with active or convalescent COVID-19.

This clone is a singleton in its sample. The chain is built from TRBV7-9 and TRBJ1-1, with D unclear. The V gene's germline CDR1 is SEHNR and CDR2 FQNEAQ (reference sequence). V dropped 0 bases and J dropped 4 bases, with 9 bases sitting between them. The CDR3 covers 14 residues. CDR3 amino acids: CASSLAFPVTEAFF. The CDR3 DNA reads as TGTGCCAGCAGCTTAGCCTTTCCGGTCACTGAAGCTTTCTTT.

The chain's CDR3 is CATPGTGGSGNTIYF. Written as DNA, the CDR3 is TGTGCCACCCCCGGGACAGGGGGCTCTGGAAACACCATATATTTT. The chain joins TRBV6-7 to TRBJ1-3, with TRBD1 matching over 11 bases. TRBV6-7 is an ORF for which the function is uncertain. The CDR3 extends over 15 amino acids. V shed 10 bases, J shed 0 bases, and the junction held 5 bases outside the gene matches.

The CDR3 sequence is CASSNSGTGNSPLHF. DNA for the CDR3: TGTGCCAGTTCCAACTCCGGGACAGGTAATTCACCCCTCCACTTT. J is TRBJ1-6 and V is TRBV6-4; 8 bases are shared with TRBD1. The CDR3 extends over 15 amino acids. CDR1 MRHNA and CDR2 SNTAGT come from the germline V gene. V lost 9 bases and J lost 6; bases outside the gene matches: 10.

The chain combines TRBV19 with TRBJ1-5, with 9 bases aligning to TRBD1. Germline-derived CDR1 and CDR2 are LNHDA and SQIVND (reference sequence). Trimming took 11 bases from V and 6 from J; bases not matched to a gene: 8. The CDR3 length is 13 residues. The DNA of the CDR3 is TGTGCCTGTCGGGACAGGGCTGGTCAGCCCCAGCATTTT. As protein: CACRDRAGQPQHF.

J is TRBJ1-5 and V is TRBV5-4; D possibly corresponds to TRBD1 (5 bases). Germline lookup yields CDR1 SGHNT and CDR2 YYREEE (reference sequence). The CDR3 consists of 14 residues. Trimming took 0 bases from V and 6 from J, leaving 10 bases between them. In DNA form, the CDR3 reads TGTGCCAGCAGCTTGGGGCCGGGGGGTCAGCCCCAGCATTTT. It encodes CASSLGPGGQPQHF.

V gene TRBV12-3 or TRBV12-4 combines with J gene TRBJ1-5, with D unclear. This CDR3 comprises 11 residues. V dropped 3 bases and J dropped 10 bases, with 7 bases sitting between them. The chain's CDR3 is CASSLEGPQHF. The CDR3 DNA reads TGTGCCAGCAGTTTGGAGGGACCCCAGCATTTT.

The V gene is TRBV13, the J gene TRBJ2-5, with TRBD1 matching 8 bases. The CDR3 sequence is 15 residues long. V dropped 5 bases and J dropped 5; count of bases not matched to a gene: 10. Looked up from germline, CDR1 is PRHDT and CDR2 is FYEKMQ (reference sequence). The CDR3 loop reads CASSRPGGWMETQYF. In DNA form, the CDR3 reads TGTGCCAGCAGCCGTCCAGGGGGCTGGATGGAGACCCAGTACTTC. Based on the CDR3 plus reference TRBV13 and TRBJ2-5, the full variable domain is AAGVIQSPRHLIKEKRETATLKCYPIPRHDTVYWYQQGPGQDPQFLISFYEKMQSDKGSIPDRFSAQQFSDYHSELNMSSLELGDSALYFCASSRPGGWMETQYFGPGTRLLVL.

CDR3 residues: CSASELAGMSNYNEQFF. In DNA, the CDR3 is TGCAGTGCTAGTGAGCTAGCGGGGATGTCCAATTACAATGAGCAGTTCTTC. V gene TRBV20-1 combines with J gene TRBJ2-1; 9 nucleotides align to TRBD2. After removal of 3 bases from V and 4 bases from J, the junction contained 13 bases not matched to a gene. CDR3 length: 17 residues. CDR1 and CDR2 (germline): DFQATT, SNEGSKA (reference sequence).

The chain carries TRBV4-1 and TRBJ1-2; D not resolved. The CDR3 extends over 14 amino acids. Trimming stripped 4 bases from V and 0 bases from J, with 9 bases between. The germline V gene has CDR1 MGHRA and CDR2 YSYEKL. DNA of the CDR3: TGCGCCAGCAGCCGGGAGATTTCTAACTATGGCTACACCTTC. It codes for CASSREISNYGYTF.

V and J are TRBV5-6 and TRBJ1-5; maybe TRBD1 (5 bases). The CDR3 loop spans 18 amino acids. Germline V gene data show CDR1 as SGHDT and CDR2 as YYEEEE. Between the trimmed V and J ends, which lost 2 bases and 0 bases, there was a span of 18 bases. Here the CDR3 DNA reads TGTGCCAGCAGCTTCGGGGGAAGGGGAATCTATAGCAATCAGCCCCAGCATTTT. Its protein product is CASSFGGRGIYSNQPQHF.

This chain connects TRBV2 to TRBJ2-6; a possible D gene is TRBD2 (5 bases). Trimming removed 3 bases at V and 2 bases at J, with 14 bases between. The CDR3 totals 17 residues. CDR1 SNHLY and CDR2 FYNNEI come from the germline V gene. This CDR3 is CASSDSRDGAGANVLTF. CDR3 nucleotides: TGTGCCAGCAGTGACTCCCGAGACGGGGCTGGGGCCAACGTCCTGACTTTC.

The chain combines TRBV7-2 with TRBJ2-2, with 9 bases lining up with TRBD2. Germline CDR1 and CDR2: SGHTA and FQGNSA. After removal of 0 bases from V and 4 bases from J, the junction contained 9 bases not matched to a gene. CDR3 length equals 18 residues. CDR3 protein: CASSLAGLAGRATGELFF. The DNA of the CDR3 is TGTGCCAGCAGCTTAGCGGGCCTAGCGGGAAGGGCCACCGGGGAGCTGTTTTTT.

The chain carries TRBV7-2 and TRBJ1-4; 8 nucleotides match TRBD1. V was pared by 0 bases and J by 7 bases, with 4 bases of the junction left unmatched. CDR3 length equals 15 residues. In germline, CDR1 is SGHTA, CDR2 FQGNSA. CDR3 protein: CASSLATGAGEKLFF. CDR3 nucleotide sequence: TGTGCCAGCAGCTTAGCGACAGGGGCGGGTGAAAAACTGTTTTTT.

V gene TRBV10-3 combines with J gene TRBJ1-2, with D unresolved. Trimming stripped 6 bases from V and 7 bases from J, with 9 bases between. The CDR3 is made up of 11 amino acids. Germline CDR1 and CDR2: ENHRY and SYGVKD. The CDR3 is CAIRQESGYTF. CDR3 DNA: TGTGCCATCAGGCAGGAATCTGGCTACACCTTC.

This CDR3 reads CAARRVQETQYF. CDR3 in DNA: TGTGCCGCGAGGCGGGTCCAAGAGACCCAGTACTTC. This chain uses TRBV27 with TRBJ2-5, with a weak D call TRBD2 (5 bases). CDR3 size: 12 residues. V dropped 11 bases and J dropped 1 base, with 11 bases sitting between them. Germline V gives CDR1 MNHEY, CDR2 SMNVEV (reference sequence).

The rearrangement uses TRBV3-1 (or the pseudogene TRBV3-2) and TRBJ1-5, with D perhaps TRBD1 (6 bases). The germline CDR1 and CDR2 sequences are LGHDT and YNNKEL (reference sequence). V was trimmed by 1 base and J by 3 bases, leaving 13 bases between them. CDR3 size: 16 residues. In nucleotides, the CDR3 is TGTGCCAGCAGCCAAGGCTCAGGGGCCTCCAATCAGCCCCAGCATTTT. It yields the protein CASSQGSGASNQPQHF.

The rearrangement uses TRBV7-9 and TRBJ1-5; D unresolved. The CDR3 extends over 13 amino acids. Germline lookup yields CDR1 SEHNR and CDR2 FQNEAQ (reference sequence). Trimming cost V 2 bases and J 4 bases, with 6 bases left between them. The CDR3 is CASSLMENQPQHF. CDR3 DNA sequence: TGTGCCAGCAGCTTAATGGAGAATCAGCCCCAGCATTTT.

This sequence joins TRBV19 and TRBJ1-1; D is unresolved. The CDR3 has 14 amino acids. Germline lookup yields CDR1 LNHDA and CDR2 SQIVND (reference sequence). Trimming shortened V by 5 bases and J by 0 bases, and 10 bases separated the two germline ends. CDR3 residues: CASSARGMNTEAFF. CDR3 coding DNA: TGTGCCAGTAGTGCGCGGGGAATGAACACTGAAGCTTTCTTT.

This clone was seen once. The chain uses TRBV1 and TRBJ2-4; no check of the table's D call, TRBD2, against the DNA was made. TRBV1 is classified as a pseudogene. The CDR3 loop spans 16 amino acids. The CDR3 spells CTSSPGGGMAKNIQYF. The CDR3 nucleotides are TGCACCAGCAGCCCGGGGGGGGGCATGGCCAAAAACATTCAGTACTTC.

The rearrangement uses TRBV5-1 and TRBJ2-6, with no clear D. The CDR3 extends over 15 amino acids. From germline, CDR1 is SGHRS and CDR2 YFSETQ. The V gene lost 3 bases and the J gene lost 0 bases, with 7 bases spanning the gap. The CDR3 bases are TGCGCCAGCAGCTCTGACACCTCTGGGGCCAACGTCCTGACTTTC. It encodes CASSSDTSGANVLTF.

The J gene is TRBJ2-1, the V gene TRBV4-1, with 7 bases fitting TRBD2. The CDR3 covers 13 residues. Germline V CDR1 and CDR2: MGHRA, YSYEKL. Trimming took 5 bases from V and 9 from J; bases not matched to a gene: 7. The CDR3: CASSFGLVVEQFF. The DNA of the CDR3 is TGCGCCAGCAGCTTTGGACTAGTAGTTGAGCAGTTCTTC.

Here the CDR3 reads CASSLKELKSPLHF. The CDR3 DNA follows: TGTGCCAGCAGCTTAAAAGAGCTGAAATCACCCCTCCACTTT. This chain connects TRBV7-2 to TRBJ1-6, with D uncertain. Looked up from germline, CDR1 is SGHTA and CDR2 is FQGNSA. This CDR3 is built from 14 residues. Trimming shortened V by 2 bases and J by 10 bases, and 12 bases separated the two germline ends.

J is TRBJ1-1 and V is TRBV20-1; D call uncertain. Trimming shortened V by 6 bases and J by 0 bases, and 5 bases separated the two germline ends. CDR1 DFQATT and CDR2 SNEGSKA come from the germline V gene (reference sequence). This CDR3 spans 11 amino acids. CDR3 in DNA: TGCAGTGCCCGTATGAACACTGAAGCTTTCTTT. This codes for CSARMNTEAFF.

This clone was detected ten times or more. The gene calls are TRBV29-1 and TRBJ1-6, with 7 bases aligning to TRBD1. Unmatched junction bases numbered 7, after V lost 6 bases and J lost 8 bases. The CDR3 totals 13 residues. The germline CDR1 and CDR2 sequences are SQVTM and ANQGSEA. The CDR3, as DNA: TGCAGCGTAAAAACAGGGGAGTATTCACCCCTCCACTTT. Its translation is CSVKTGEYSPLHF.

This clone turned up a few times. The chain is built from TRBV5-3 and TRBJ1-5; the D gene is possibly TRBD1 (5 bases). TRBV5-3 is filed as an ORF, its function uncertain. The CDR3 has 15 residues. Trimming removed 0 bases from V and 6 bases from J, with 13 bases in between. The CDR3 reads CARSLVAGKGQPQHF. CDR3 in DNA: TGTGCCAGAAGCTTGGTAGCAGGGAAAGGTCAGCCCCAGCATTTT.

The chain joins TRBV6-4 to TRBJ2-2, with 8 bases that match TRBD1. The CDR3 extends over 15 amino acids. CDR1 is MRHNA and CDR2 is SNTAGT in the germline V gene. V was pared by 4 bases and J by 6 bases, with 7 bases of the junction left unmatched. CDR3 DNA sequence: TGTGCCAGCAGTGTTCGGCCAGGGGGCGCCGGGGAGCTGTTTTTT. It specifies CASSVRPGGAGELFF.

The chain links TRBV13 to TRBJ1-6; a weak D match, TRBD1 (5 bases). Germline CDR1 is PRHDT and CDR2 is FYEKMQ (reference sequence). The CDR3 has 16 residues. V was clipped by 3 bases and J by 10 bases, with 19 bases between them. The DNA of the CDR3 is TGTGCCAGCAGCTTGGTTAGGCAGGGACTAAAGTCACCCCTCCACTTT. Encoded protein: CASSLVRQGLKSPLHF. Complete variable domain (other parts from reference TRBV13 and TRBJ1-6): AAGVIQSPRHLIKEKRETATLKCYPIPRHDTVYWYQQGPGQDPQFLISFYEKMQSDKGSIPDRFSAQQFSDYHSELNMSSLELGDSALYFCASSLVRQGLKSPLHFGNGTRLTVT.